The 27 T cell receptor beta chains in this list originate from one sample, sequenced in a study of T-cell memory formation after mild COVID-19. Via MiXCR, TCRdb re-called the 5' RACE reads, giving one row per CDR3 protein. This table holds tens of thousands of distinct CDR3 sequences, 12% found once. Sequenced material: PBMCs or a T cell subset sorted from them (not recorded which). The receptor source for this set is a young man who had mild COVID-19 (a few samples of this study predate the infection). Cell type and time point are not known.

This rearrangement joins TRBV20-1 to TRBJ1-2, with a tentative D call TRBD1 (6 bases). V lost 5 bases and J lost 8, with 15 bases in between. Germline V gene sequence: CDR1 DFQATT, CDR2 SNEGSKA (reference sequence). The CDR3 is 12 residues long. The DNA of the CDR3 is TGCAGTGCTGGGACATCCTTGAAGGGCTACACCTTC. Translation: CSAGTSLKGYTF.

The CDR3 DNA follows: TGCGCCAGCAGCTTGGGGGAGAGCGGGGAGCTGTTTTTT. This codes for CASSLGESGELFF. V usage is TRBV5-1 and J usage is TRBJ2-2, with D perhaps TRBD2 (5 bases). CDR1 is SGHRS, CDR2 YFSETQ, per germline. The CDR3 loop spans 13 amino acids. Trimming removed 0 bases from V and 7 bases from J, with 7 bases in between.

This clonotype was seen only a few times. The V gene is TRBV7-2, the J gene TRBJ1-1, with 10 bases identical to TRBD1. After removal of 5 bases from V and 11 bases from J, the junction contained 8 bases not matched to a gene. Germline values: CDR1 SGHTA, CDR2 FQGNSA. CDR3 size: 13 residues. This CDR3 reads CASSRDRGGGAFF. CDR3 in DNA: TGTGCCAGCAGCCGGGACAGGGGCGGAGGGGCTTTCTTT.

This sequence joins TRBV2 and TRBJ2-7; D is ambiguous. V gave up 5 bases and J gave up 3 bases, with 5 bases separating them. The CDR3 spans 11 residues. Germline CDR1 SNHLY, CDR2 FYNNEI. This CDR3 reads CASSFSYEQYV. DNA for the CDR3: TGTGCCAGCAGTTTTAGCTACGAGCAGTACGTC.

The chain combines TRBV25-1 with TRBJ2-2; D is unresolved. V dropped 1 base and J dropped 3 bases, with 6 bases sitting between them. The germline CDR1 and CDR2 sequences are MGHDK and SYGVNS. The CDR3 runs 14 residues. The CDR3 DNA sequence: TGTGCCAGCAGTGAATCGGCGTACACCGGGGAGCTGTTTTTT. Protein product: CASSESAYTGELFF.

This chain's CDR3 is CASRHSTGGVRYGYTF. The CDR3 nucleotides read TGTGCCAGCAGGCACTCGACAGGGGGCGTTCGCTATGGCTACACCTTC. V is TRBV5-6 and J is TRBJ1-2; 10 positions agree with TRBD1. The germline V gene encodes CDR1 SGHDT and CDR2 YYEEEE. Trimming took 5 bases from V and 4 from J; bases not matched to a gene: 11. This CDR3 spans 16 amino acids. Using reference TRBV5-6 and TRBJ1-2 for the parts outside the CDR3, the full variable domain is DAGVTQSPTHLIKTRGQQVTLRCSPKSGHDTVSWYQQALGQGPQFIFQYYEEEERQRGNFPDRFSGHQFPNYSSELNVNALLLGDSALYLCASRHSTGGVRYGYTFGSGTRLTVV.

The genes are TRBV28 and TRBJ1-1, with TRBD1 as a possible D gene (5 bases). Trimming cost V 3 bases and J 1 base, with 12 bases left between them. The CDR3 extends over 15 amino acids. Per germline, CDR1 MDHEN and CDR2 SYDVKM. CDR3 DNA sequence: TGTGCCAGCAGTTTTCAGGGCGGGGGGAACACTGAAGCTTTCTTT. Translating gives CASSFQGGGNTEAFF.

This clonotype has ten or more counts. The rearrangement uses TRBV5-1 and TRBJ2-5; 10 nucleotides match TRBD1. The germline V gene encodes CDR1 SGHRS and CDR2 YFSETQ. This CDR3 has 14 residues. Unmatched junction bases numbered 3, after V lost 3 bases and J lost 4 bases. CDR3 nucleotide sequence: TGCGCCAGCAGCTCGGGACAGGGGTTAGAGACCCAGTACTTC. This codes for CASSSGQGLETQYF.

The table lists this clonotype with a few counts. In DNA, the CDR3 is TGTGCCAGCGGGGGGCAGGGTCAGGGCACAGATACGCAGTATTTT. Encoded protein: CASGGQGQGTDTQYF. The chain combines TRBV28 with TRBJ2-3; TRBD1 or TRBD2 may be the D gene (6 bases each). V was shortened by 8 bases and J by 1 base, with 16 bases between the two germline ends. CDR1 is MDHEN, CDR2 SYDVKM, per germline. The length of the CDR3 is 15 residues.

This clonotype appeared a few times. V is TRBV6-6 and J is TRBJ2-3; possibly TRBD1 for D (6 bases). Germline CDR1 MNHNY, CDR2 SVGAGI (reference sequence). The V end lost 4 bases, the J end lost 1 base, and 12 bases lay between the germline ends. This CDR3 has 15 amino acids. In DNA, the CDR3 is TGTGCCAGCAGTTCCCGGGACAAAGGCACAGATACGCAGTATTTT. Protein: CASSSRDKGTDTQYF.

This clonotype was seen repeatedly, ten times or more. The chain employs TRBV29-1 and TRBJ2-5; 7 bases match TRBD2. V was pared by 4 bases and J by 4 bases, with 12 bases of the junction left unmatched. This CDR3 is built from 15 residues. Germline V CDR1 and CDR2: SQVTM, ANQGSEA. The CDR3 sequence is CSVAFWGGTGETQYF. The CDR3 nucleotides are TGCAGCGTTGCTTTTTGGGGAGGGACCGGAGAGACCCAGTACTTC.

This clonotype has ten or more counts. The chain is built from TRBV5-1 and TRBJ2-5; 8 positions agree with TRBD1. J was trimmed by 3 bases and V by 4 bases; bases with no gene match: 5. This CDR3 region has 14 residues. Germline assignment: CDR1 SGHRS and CDR2 YFSETQ. CDR3 nucleotides: TGCGCCAGCAGCGGAGGGACAGGAGAAGAGACCCAGTACTTC. Protein: CASSGGTGEETQYF.

This clonotype was seen at least ten times. The chain joins TRBV12-3 or TRBV12-4 to TRBJ1-2; the D is unclear. V was shortened by 6 bases and J by 4 bases, with 15 bases between the two germline ends. The CDR3 sequence is 14 residues long. This CDR3 is CASSRDGGLYGYTF. CDR3 nucleotide sequence: TGTGCCAGCAGCCGCGATGGAGGCCTCTATGGCTACACCTTC.

The sample holds many counts of this clonotype. The rearrangement joins TRBV20-1 to TRBJ2-3; TRBD2 aligns across 10 bases. The CDR3 spans 12 residues. Germline-derived CDR1 and CDR2 are DFQATT and SNEGSKA (reference sequence). V trimming: 3 bases; J trimming: 7 bases; junction bases outside the gene matches: 1. CDR3 loop: CSASSGGHTQYF. CDR3 coding DNA: TGCAGTGCTAGTAGCGGGGGGCATACGCAGTATTTT.

On this clonotype: A much larger clonotype is one base distant, so this may be a read error. The chain links TRBV6-5 to TRBJ2-2; perhaps TRBD2 as D (5 bases). V was shortened by 8 bases and J by 3 bases, with 10 bases between the two germline ends. CDR1 and CDR2 (germline): MNHEY, SVGAGI. The CDR3 extends over 13 amino acids. The CDR3 region is CASWLGDTGELFF. Written as DNA, the CDR3 is TGTGCCAGCTGGCTGGGAGACACCGGGGAGCTGTTTTTT.

This clonotype was counted between two and nine times. V usage is TRBV5-1 and J usage is TRBJ2-3, with D unclear. The germline V and J ends were trimmed by 4 bases and 4 bases, with 16 bases remaining between them. The length of the CDR3 is 15 residues. Germline V gene lookup returns CDR1 SGHRS and CDR2 YFSETQ. In DNA, the CDR3 is TGCGCCAGCAGCCCGGACGTACCTGGGGCAGATACGCAGTATTTT. Translation gives CASSPDVPGADTQYF.

The V and J genes are TRBV2 and TRBJ2-3; TRBD2 aligns across 7 bases. In germline, CDR1 is SNHLY, CDR2 FYNNEI. This CDR3 has 14 amino acids. V was clipped by 5 bases and J by 3 bases; unmatched bases: 5. The CDR3 loop is CASSWRTRTDTQYF. The CDR3 bases are TGTGCCAGCAGTTGGCGGACTAGAACAGATACGCAGTATTTT.

Only a few counts were recorded for this clonotype. V is TRBV18 and J is TRBJ2-5; TRBD1 matches at 7 bases. Unmatched junction bases numbered 4, after V lost 3 bases and J lost 3 bases. Germline V gives CDR1 KGHSH, CDR2 LQKENI. The CDR3 runs 14 residues. This CDR3 reads CASSPQQGKETQYF. The CDR3 DNA sequence: TGTGCCAGCTCACCTCAACAGGGGAAAGAGACCCAGTACTTC. The full variable domain, rest sourced from reference TRBV18 and TRBJ2-5, is NAGVMQNPRHLVRRRGQEARLRCSPMKGHSHVYWYRQLPEEGLKFMVYLQKENIIDESGMPKERFSAEFPKEGPSILRIQQVVRGDSAAYFCASSPQQGKETQYFGPGTRLLVL.

There are a few counts of this clonotype. The rearrangement uses TRBV20-1 and TRBJ1-1; 7 nucleotides line up with TRBD1. CDR3 length: 14 amino acids. J gave up 1 base and V 6 bases, and 8 bases lay outside the gene matches. Germline CDR1 DFQATT, CDR2 SNEGSKA (reference sequence). The CDR3 is CSANRGSRNTEAFF. The CDR3 bases are TGCAGTGCAAACAGGGGATCGAGGAACACTGAAGCTTTCTTT.

The chain is built from TRBV9 and TRBJ2-5; no definite D call. CDR3 length: 16 residues. CDR1 and CDR2 from the germline V gene are SGDLS and YYNGEE. V was pared by 7 bases and J by 2 bases, with 21 bases between. CDR3 nucleotide sequence: TGTGCCAGCTCTGGGCTCGGAGAGGTGAATCAAGAGACCCAGTACTTC. Its translation: CASSGLGEVNQETQYF.

The genes are TRBV5-1 and TRBJ1-1; D is possibly TRBD1 (5 bases). Germline V gives CDR1 SGHRS, CDR2 YFSETQ. Trimming took off 4 bases at V and 2 bases at J, with 9 bases between the two ends. The CDR3 totals 13 residues. The CDR3 region is CASSPDSNTEAFF. CDR3 nucleotides: TGCGCCAGCAGCCCAGACAGCAACACTGAAGCTTTCTTT. The full variable domain, in which reference TRBV5-1 and TRBJ1-1 provide the parts outside the CDR3, is KAGVTQTPRYLIKTRGQQVTLSCSPISGHRSVSWYQQTPGQGLQFLFEYFSETQRNKGNFPGRFSGRQFSNSRSEMNVSTLELGDSALYLCASSPDSNTEAFFGQGTRLTVV.

The chain joins TRBV30 to TRBJ2-3, with D maybe TRBD2 (5 bases). V lost 2 bases and J 2 bases, leaving 14 bases between the germline ends. The CDR3 is made up of 15 amino acids. CDR1 and CDR2 from the germline V gene are GTSNPN and SVGIG (reference sequence). CDR3 sequence reads: CAWSLLDLLTDTQYF. The CDR3 region has the DNA TGTGCCTGGAGTTTACTGGACTTACTCACAGATACGCAGTATTTT.

This clonotype was counted only a few times. The rearrangement uses TRBV27 and TRBJ2-3, with D perhaps TRBD1 (6 bases). CDR1 and CDR2 (germline): MNHEY, SMNVEV (reference sequence). V shed 6 bases and J shed 0 bases, with 16 bases lying between them. CDR3 length: 16 amino acids. In DNA, the CDR3 is TGTGCCAGCAGGCCCCGGCGAAGGGGGAGCACAGATACGCAGTATTTT. Encoded protein: CASRPRRRGSTDTQYF.

The CDR3 DNA reads as TGTGCCAGCAGTGAGTGGCGGGACACCGCTGAAGCTTTCTTT. This gives the protein CASSEWRDTAEAFF. The V gene is TRBV25-1, the J gene TRBJ1-1; tentatively, D is TRBD1 (6 bases). V lost 3 bases and J lost 6, with 14 bases in between. This CDR3 contains 14 residues. From germline, CDR1 is MGHDK and CDR2 SYGVNS. Complete variable domain (other parts from reference TRBV25-1 and TRBJ1-1): EADIYQTPRYLVIGTGKKITLECSQTMGHDKMYWYQQDPGMELHLIHYSYGVNSTEKGDLSSESTVSRIRTEHFPLTLESARPSHTSQYLCASSEWRDTAEAFFGQGTRLTVV.

The sample holds many counts of this clonotype. The V and J genes are TRBV4-2 and TRBJ2-3, with D possibly called TRBD1 or TRBD2 (5 bases each). Trimming took 0 bases from V and 0 from J, leaving 10 bases between them. This CDR3 contains 16 residues. The germline gives CDR1 LGHNA, CDR2 YNFKEQ. The CDR3 loop reads CASSQDDGASTDTQYF. The CDR3 region has the DNA TGTGCCAGCAGCCAAGATGACGGGGCGAGCACAGATACGCAGTATTTT.

This clonotype came up a few times. This chain joins TRBV5-1 and TRBJ1-4, with 9 bases aligning to TRBD1. V was clipped by 0 bases and J by 7 bases; unmatched bases: 4. CDR1 and CDR2 from the germline V gene are SGHRS and YFSETQ. This CDR3 contains 15 residues. CDR3 sequence (DNA): TGCGCCAGCAGCTTGGCCTCGACAGGGGGTGAAAAACTGTTTTTT. This translates into CASSLASTGGEKLFF.

This clonotype was seen only a few times. In DNA, the CDR3 is TGCGCCAGCAGCCATGCTCCGGGACAGGGTGAAGATACGCAGTATTTT. This gives the protein CASSHAPGQGEDTQYF. The chain carries TRBV4-3 and TRBJ2-3; 9 nucleotides line up with TRBD1. CDR1 LGHNA and CDR2 YSLEER come from the germline V gene. V was clipped by 3 bases and J by 5 bases; unmatched bases: 9. This CDR3 has 16 residues.